The rows below give T cell receptor beta chains drawn from one sample of a study of T cell responses to AZD1222 COVID-19 vaccine. The protocol was immunoSEQ multiplex PCR, while the TCRdb copy is restricted to in-frame clones and leaves out a portion. The sample includes 90,000 to 120,000 clones, about 92% of them seen just once. The specimen was peripheral blood, collected on day 0 of MenACWY control vaccination. The origin of the receptors is an adult in good health. Each CDR3 is given with its conserved first and last residue. D genes are given only for firm matches. Rows give clone size only sometimes, using once, few, many, or a class for an expanded clone.

clone_size: .; d_call: .; j_call: TRBJ2-7; v_call: TRBV27; cdr3_aa: CASSPNPGYYEQYF; cdr3_nt: TGTGCCAGCAGTCCAAATCCAGGGTACTACGAGCAGTACTTC
clone_size: .; d_call: TRBD1; j_call: TRBJ1-3; v_call: TRBV7-8; cdr3_aa: CASSLDRGLGVDTIYF; cdr3_nt: TGTGCCAGCAGCTTGGACAGGGGGTTAGGGGTAGACACCATATATTTT
clone_size: .; d_call: .; j_call: TRBJ2-1; v_call: TRBV27; cdr3_aa: CASRPAQWVYNEQFF; cdr3_nt: TGTGCCAGCCGTCCCGCACAGTGGGTTTACAATGAGCAGTTCTTC
clone_size: once; d_call: .; j_call: TRBJ2-2; v_call: TRBV12-3/TRBV12-4; cdr3_aa: CASSFSGAGELFF; cdr3_nt: TGTGCCAGCAGTTTTTCCGGGGCCGGGGAGCTGTTTTTT
clone_size: .; d_call: .; j_call: TRBJ1-1; v_call: TRBV27; cdr3_aa: CASSLGGRFGEAFF; cdr3_nt: TGTGCCAGCAGTTTAGGGGGCAGGTTTGGTGAAGCTTTCTTT
clone_size: .; d_call: TRBD1; j_call: TRBJ2-5; v_call: TRBV28; cdr3_aa: CASSFLPGQGQETQYF; cdr3_nt: TGTGCCAGCAGTTTCCTCCCGGGACAGGGGCAAGAGACCCAGTACTTC
clone_size: .; d_call: .; j_call: TRBJ1-1; v_call: TRBV6-5; cdr3_aa: CASSYGLPDRNTEAFF; cdr3_nt: TGTGCCAGCAGTTATGGTTTACCAGACAGGAACACTGAAGCTTTCTTT
clone_size: once; d_call: TRBD1; j_call: TRBJ1-2; v_call: TRBV2; cdr3_aa: CASSEDREGGYTF; cdr3_nt: TGTGCCAGCAGTGAGGACAGGGAAGGTGGCTACACCTTC
clone_size: .; d_call: .; j_call: TRBJ1-1; v_call: TRBV4-2; cdr3_aa: CASSPTGQGGTEAFF; cdr3_nt: TGTGCCAGCAGCCCGACGGGCCAGGGAGGCACTGAAGCTTTCTTT
clone_size: .; d_call: TRBD1; j_call: TRBJ1-1; v_call: TRBV15; cdr3_aa: CATSRDINRGPTEAFF; cdr3_nt: TGTGCCACCAGCAGAGACATTAACAGGGGACCCACTGAAGCTTTCTTT
clone_size: .; d_call: TRBD2; j_call: TRBJ2-2; v_call: TRBV7-7; cdr3_aa: CASSLRLAGASGELFF; cdr3_nt: TGTGCTAGCAGCCTCAGACTAGCGGGGGCCTCCGGGGAGCTGTTTTTT
clone_size: once; d_call: TRBD2; j_call: TRBJ2-7; v_call: TRBV9; cdr3_aa: CASSTGLAAPSEQYF; cdr3_nt: TGTGCCAGCAGCACAGGACTAGCGGCGCCCTCCGAGCAGTACTTC
clone_size: .; d_call: .; j_call: TRBJ2-3; v_call: TRBV15; cdr3_aa: CATSREQGITQYF; cdr3_nt: TGTGCCACCAGCAGGGAACAGGGAATTACGCAGTATTTT
clone_size: .; d_call: .; j_call: TRBJ1-2; v_call: TRBV6-5; cdr3_aa: CASSYREQGLEGYTF; cdr3_nt: TGTGCCAGCAGTTACAGAGAACAGGGATTAGAGGGCTACACCTTC
clone_size: .; d_call: TRBD2; j_call: TRBJ2-7; v_call: TRBV3-1/TRBV3-2; cdr3_aa: CASSQGHGGYEQYF; cdr3_nt: TGTGCCAGCAGCCAAGGGCACGGGGGGTACGAGCAGTACTTC
clone_size: .; d_call: .; j_call: TRBJ1-2; v_call: TRBV10-3; cdr3_aa: CAISESGSSGGYTF; cdr3_nt: TGTGCCATCAGTGAGAGTGGGTCAAGCGGCGGCTACACCTTC
clone_size: .; d_call: TRBD2; j_call: TRBJ2-3; v_call: TRBV3-1/TRBV3-2; cdr3_aa: CASSQATSGGAPDTQYF; cdr3_nt: TGTGCCAGCAGCCAGGCCACTAGCGGGGGGGCACCAGATACGCAGTATTTT
clone_size: .; d_call: .; j_call: TRBJ1-2; v_call: TRBV6-2/TRBV6-3; cdr3_aa: CASSSAGNYGYTF; cdr3_nt: TGTGCCAGCAGTTCAGCAGGGAACTATGGCTACACCTTC
clone_size: .; d_call: TRBD2; j_call: TRBJ2-3; v_call: TRBV3-1/TRBV3-2; cdr3_aa: CASSLGTSGGASTDTQYF; cdr3_nt: TGTGCCAGCAGCCTCGGGACTAGCGGGGGGGCAAGCACAGATACGCAGTATTTT
clone_size: .; d_call: .; j_call: TRBJ1-6; v_call: TRBV2; cdr3_aa: CASSYLRGGRSPLHF; cdr3_nt: TGTGCCAGCAGTTACCTCCGGGGGGGCAGGTCACCCCTCCACTTT
clone_size: .; d_call: TRBD1; j_call: TRBJ1-3; v_call: TRBV4-1; cdr3_aa: CASSQTGTGSGNTIYF; cdr3_nt: TGCGCCAGCAGCCAAACTGGGACAGGCTCTGGAAACACCATATATTTT
clone_size: .; d_call: .; j_call: TRBJ2-7; v_call: TRBV4-2; cdr3_aa: CASSHLGGTYEQYF; cdr3_nt: TGTGCCAGCAGCCATCTAGGCGGTACCTACGAGCAGTACTTC
clone_size: .; d_call: .; j_call: TRBJ2-5; v_call: TRBV7-2; cdr3_aa: CASSLGPAEETQYF; cdr3_nt: TGTGCCAGCAGCTTAGGTCCCGCAGAAGAGACCCAGTACTTC
clone_size: .; d_call: .; j_call: TRBJ2-2; v_call: TRBV3-1/TRBV3-2; cdr3_aa: CACETQNTGELFF; cdr3_nt: TGTGCCTGTGAAACACAAAACACCGGGGAGCTGTTTTTT
clone_size: few; d_call: .; j_call: TRBJ2-1; v_call: TRBV19; cdr3_aa: CASSNGDNEQFF; cdr3_nt: TGTGCCAGTAGTAACGGCGACAATGAGCAGTTCTTC
clone_size: .; d_call: .; j_call: TRBJ2-7; v_call: TRBV25-1; cdr3_aa: CASSVPGIYEQYF; cdr3_nt: TGTGCCAGCAGTGTACCCGGGATCTACGAGCAGTACTTC
clone_size: .; d_call: TRBD1; j_call: TRBJ2-5; v_call: TRBV23-1; cdr3_aa: CASSQSRWADRGPYQETQYF; cdr3_nt: TGCGCCAGCAGTCAATCGAGGTGGGCGGACAGGGGCCCCTACCAAGAGACCCAGTACTTC
clone_size: .; d_call: TRBD1; j_call: TRBJ2-7; v_call: TRBV10-3; cdr3_aa: CAISAGTGDHEQYF; cdr3_nt: TGTGCCATCAGTGCAGGGACAGGGGACCACGAGCAGTACTTC
clone_size: .; d_call: TRBD1; j_call: TRBJ1-1; v_call: TRBV5-1; cdr3_aa: CASSVDRGQAFF; cdr3_nt: TGCGCCAGCAGCGTGGACAGGGGGCAGGCTTTCTTT
clone_size: .; d_call: TRBD2; j_call: TRBJ2-2; v_call: TRBV4-3; cdr3_aa: CASSQGLRTSFNTGELFF; cdr3_nt: TGCGCCAGCAGCCAAGGCCTACGGACTAGTTTTAACACCGGGGAGCTGTTTTTT
clone_size: .; d_call: .; j_call: TRBJ2-4; v_call: TRBV28; cdr3_aa: CASSFRQEPAKNIQYF; cdr3_nt: TGTGCCAGCAGTTTTCGACAGGAGCCCGCCAAAAACATTCAGTACTTC
clone_size: .; d_call: .; j_call: TRBJ1-3; v_call: TRBV3-1/TRBV3-2; cdr3_aa: CASSQGENTIYF; cdr3_nt: TGTGCCAGCAGCCAGGGGGAAAACACCATATATTTT
clone_size: once; d_call: TRBD1; j_call: TRBJ2-3; v_call: TRBV30; cdr3_aa: CAWSSGQGVQDTQYF; cdr3_nt: TGTGCCTGGAGTTCCGGACAGGGGGTACAAGATACGCAGTATTTT
clone_size: few; d_call: .; j_call: TRBJ1-5; v_call: TRBV2; cdr3_aa: CASRLNRGNQPQHF; cdr3_nt: TGTGCCAGCAGATTAAACAGGGGCAATCAGCCCCAGCATTTT
clone_size: .; d_call: TRBD2; j_call: TRBJ2-7; v_call: TRBV4-3; cdr3_aa: CASSQSSGGGYEQYF; cdr3_nt: TGCGCCAGCAGCCAATCTAGCGGGGGAGGGTACGAGCAGTACTTC
clone_size: .; d_call: .; j_call: TRBJ2-5; v_call: TRBV7-8; cdr3_aa: CASSLGLKETQYF; cdr3_nt: TGTGCCAGCAGCTTGGGCCTAAAAGAGACCCAGTACTTC
clone_size: .; d_call: .; j_call: TRBJ1-2; v_call: TRBV5-6; cdr3_aa: CASSFGPDGRYGYTF; cdr3_nt: TGTGCCAGCAGCTTCGGACCCGACGGACGGTATGGCTACACCTTC
clone_size: .; d_call: .; j_call: TRBJ2-3; v_call: TRBV7-9; cdr3_aa: CASSQRGSTTDTQYF; cdr3_nt: TGTGCCAGCAGCCAAAGGGGCTCGACCACAGATACGCAGTATTTT
clone_size: .; d_call: .; j_call: TRBJ1-2; v_call: TRBV21-1; cdr3_aa: CASSTPTGRGRLNYGYTF; cdr3_nt: TGTGCCAGCAGCACCCCTACAGGGAGAGGTAGGCTAAACTATGGCTACACCTTC
clone_size: .; d_call: TRBD1; j_call: TRBJ1-4; v_call: TRBV5-1; cdr3_aa: CASSLGRQGANEKLFF; cdr3_nt: TGCGCCAGCAGCTTGGGGCGACAGGGGGCTAATGAAAAACTGTTTTTT
clone_size: .; d_call: .; j_call: TRBJ2-6; v_call: TRBV6-5; cdr3_aa: CASRRAAGANVLTF; cdr3_nt: TGTGCCAGCAGAAGGGCGGCTGGGGCCAACGTCCTGACTTTC
clone_size: .; d_call: .; j_call: TRBJ1-6; v_call: TRBV25-1; cdr3_aa: CASSEARGGSPLHF; cdr3_nt: TGTGCCAGCAGTGAAGCCAGGGGTGGGTCACCCCTCCACTTT
clone_size: few; d_call: .; j_call: TRBJ1-6; v_call: TRBV20-1; cdr3_aa: CSASPPEKVFSPLHF; cdr3_nt: TGCAGTGCTAGTCCCCCAGAAAAGGTTTTTTCACCCCTCCACTTT
clone_size: .; d_call: .; j_call: TRBJ2-1; v_call: TRBV11-3; cdr3_aa: CASSLAGAQLNNEQFF; cdr3_nt: TGTGCCAGCAGCTTAGCGGGGGCACAACTAAACAATGAGCAGTTCTTC
clone_size: .; d_call: .; j_call: TRBJ2-7; v_call: TRBV6-2/TRBV6-3; cdr3_aa: CASSPHLGAGYEQYF; cdr3_nt: TGTGCCAGCAGTCCCCATCTGGGGGCAGGGTACGAGCAGTACTTC
clone_size: .; d_call: .; j_call: TRBJ1-5; v_call: TRBV7-9; cdr3_aa: CASSFLSSNQPQHF; cdr3_nt: TGTGCCAGCAGCTTTCTCTCCTCAAATCAGCCCCAGCATTTT
clone_size: .; d_call: TRBD1; j_call: TRBJ1-2; v_call: TRBV7-9; cdr3_aa: CASSFRTGNHYGYTF; cdr3_nt: TGTGCCAGCAGCTTCAGGACAGGGAACCACTATGGCTACACCTTC
clone_size: .; d_call: .; j_call: TRBJ1-5; v_call: TRBV18; cdr3_aa: CASSPYTVSEAVKPQHF; cdr3_nt: TGTGCCAGCTCACCATATACGGTCTCCGAGGCCGTAAAGCCCCAGCATTTT
clone_size: .; d_call: .; j_call: TRBJ1-3; v_call: TRBV6-5; cdr3_aa: CASSYQASELGTIYF; cdr3_nt: TGTGCCAGCAGTTACCAGGCCTCCGAACTAGGCACCATATATTTT
clone_size: .; d_call: .; j_call: TRBJ1-2; v_call: TRBV6-1; cdr3_aa: CASSEAWGGYYGYTF; cdr3_nt: TGTGCCAGCAGTGAAGCATGGGGCGGGTACTATGGCTACACCTTC
clone_size: .; d_call: TRBD1; j_call: TRBJ2-4; v_call: TRBV5-4; cdr3_aa: CASTWGTGNNLAKNIQYF; cdr3_nt: TGTGCCAGCACCTGGGGGACAGGGAATAATCTAGCCAAAAACATTCAGTACTTC
clone_size: .; d_call: TRBD1; j_call: TRBJ2-7; v_call: TRBV19; cdr3_aa: CASSPVGGQGSREQYF; cdr3_nt: TGTGCCAGTAGCCCGGTAGGAGGACAGGGAAGCCGCGAGCAGTACTTC
clone_size: .; d_call: .; j_call: TRBJ1-2; v_call: TRBV9; cdr3_aa: CASSPPQGRHGYTF; cdr3_nt: TGTGCCAGCAGTCCACCACAGGGCCGTCATGGCTACACCTTC